This T cell receptor beta chain was documented in a study of CD8 T cells in Susac syndrome. Germline CDR1 reads MGHRA; CDR2 reads YSYEKL. The V end lost 2 bases, the J end lost 2 bases, and 13 bases lay between the germline ends. This CDR3 has 15 residues. Random hexamers were used to reverse transcribe the RNA input (about 0.5 to 1 ug). Each CDR3 protein gets one entry after TCRdb re-called the immunoSEQ multiplex PCR reads with MiXCR. This table has a few hundred thousand distinct CDR3 sequences, around 83% appearing once. The receptor's source is a human donor with multiple sclerosis. Sequences were obtained from CD8+ T cells from PBMCs. The V call is TRBV4-1, the J call TRBJ2-7; TRBD1 or TRBD2 may be the D gene (5 bases each). Here the CDR3 reads CASSQPRDPPYEQYF. CDR3 in DNA: TGCGCCAGCAGCCAACCCAGGGACCCCCCCTACGAGCAGTACTTC.